This TCR beta chain was sequenced for a study of beta chain features in type 1 diabetes. For the study at large: Similarity in age, gender and cell yields was seen between patients and healthy donors. The study's findings and limits: It was possible that PCR favored shorter templates, equally so in patients and controls. Shortening that was moderate but significant affected the TCRB CDR3s of Type 1 diabetes patients in all four CD4+ subsets.

Every bit of the isolated RNA underwent reverse transcription, so sequencing read expressed TCRB transcripts. Profiled with immunoSEQ multiplex PCR; TCRdb holds only in-frame clones, not every one. The profile shows some 350,000 clones, roughly 12% of them singletons. As concerns this clone: Its antigen is undetermined.

J was trimmed by 10 bases and V by 6 bases; bases with no gene match: 7. Germline CDR1 is SGHAT and CDR2 is FQNNGV. There are 15 residues in the CDR3. In all sorted populations, purity surpassed 98%. J is TRBJ2-1 and V is TRBV11-2; 15 positions agree with TRBD2. This receptor was obtained from a woman in her late teens or twenties with type 1 diabetes. Specimen: naive CD4+ T cells from blood. The CDR3 sequence: CASRRTSGRAWEQFF. In DNA form, the CDR3 reads TGTGCCAGCAGGCGGACTAGCGGGAGGGCTTGGGAGCAGTTCTTC.